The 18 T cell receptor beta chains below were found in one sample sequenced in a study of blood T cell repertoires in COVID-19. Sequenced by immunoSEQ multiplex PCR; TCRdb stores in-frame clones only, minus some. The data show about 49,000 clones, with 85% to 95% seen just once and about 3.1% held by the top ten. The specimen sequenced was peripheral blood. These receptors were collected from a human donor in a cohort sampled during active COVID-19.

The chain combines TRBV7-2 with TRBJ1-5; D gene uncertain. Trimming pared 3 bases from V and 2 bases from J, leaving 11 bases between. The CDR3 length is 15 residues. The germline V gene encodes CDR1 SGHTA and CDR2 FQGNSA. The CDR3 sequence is CASSLVSYGNQPQHF. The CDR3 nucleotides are TGTGCCAGCAGCTTGGTGAGTTACGGCAATCAGCCCCAGCATTTT. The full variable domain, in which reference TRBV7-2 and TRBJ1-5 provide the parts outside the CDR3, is GAGVSQSPSNKVTEKGKDVELRCDPISGHTALYWYRQSLGQGLEFLIYFQGNSAPDKSGLPSDRFSAERTGGSVSTLTIQRTQQEDSAVYLCASSLVSYGNQPQHFGDGTRLSIL.

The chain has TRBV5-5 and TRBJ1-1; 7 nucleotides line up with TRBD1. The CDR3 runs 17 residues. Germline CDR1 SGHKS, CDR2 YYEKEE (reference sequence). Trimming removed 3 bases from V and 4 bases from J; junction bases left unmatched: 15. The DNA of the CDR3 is TGTGCCAGCAGCTCGGTGGGGCGGGCTCGACAGGGCACTGAAGCTTTCTTT. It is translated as CASSSVGRARQGTEAFF.

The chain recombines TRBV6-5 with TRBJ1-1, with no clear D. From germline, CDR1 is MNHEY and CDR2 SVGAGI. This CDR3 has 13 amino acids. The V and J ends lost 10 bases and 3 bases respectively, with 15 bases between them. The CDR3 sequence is CATPPSEYTEAFF. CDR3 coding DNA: TGTGCCACCCCTCCAAGTGAGTACACTGAAGCTTTCTTT.

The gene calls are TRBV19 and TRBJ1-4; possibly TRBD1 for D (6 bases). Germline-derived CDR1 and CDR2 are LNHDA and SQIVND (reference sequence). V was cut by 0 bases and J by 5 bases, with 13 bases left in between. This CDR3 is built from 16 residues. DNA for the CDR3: TGTGCCAGTAGTATAGATCGGGACATCTCCAATGAAAAACTGTTTTTT. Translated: CASSIDRDISNEKLFF. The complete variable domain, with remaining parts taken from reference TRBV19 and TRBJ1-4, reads DGGITQSPKYLFRKEGQNVTLSCEQNLNHDAMYWYRQDPGQGLRLIYYSQIVNDFQKGDIAEGYSVSREKKESFPLTVTSAQKNPTAFYLCASSIDRDISNEKLFFGSGTQLSVL.

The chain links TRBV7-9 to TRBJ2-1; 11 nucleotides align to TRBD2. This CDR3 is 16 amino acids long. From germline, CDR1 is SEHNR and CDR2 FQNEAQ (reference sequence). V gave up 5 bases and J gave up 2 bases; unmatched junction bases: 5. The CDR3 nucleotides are TGTGCCAGCAGCAGAAGACTAGCGGGAACCTACAATGAGCAGTTCTTC. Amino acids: CASSRRLAGTYNEQFF.

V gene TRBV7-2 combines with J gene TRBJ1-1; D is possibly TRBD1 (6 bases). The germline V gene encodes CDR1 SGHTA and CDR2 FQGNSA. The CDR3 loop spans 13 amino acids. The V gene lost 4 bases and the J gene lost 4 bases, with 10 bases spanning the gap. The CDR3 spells CASSSQGSTEAFF. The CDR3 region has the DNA TGTGCCAGCAGCTCTCAGGGGAGCACTGAAGCTTTCTTT.

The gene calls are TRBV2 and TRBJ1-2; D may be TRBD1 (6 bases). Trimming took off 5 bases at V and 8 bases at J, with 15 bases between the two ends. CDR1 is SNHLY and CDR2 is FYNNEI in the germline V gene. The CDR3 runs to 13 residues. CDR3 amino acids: CASSNHRAYGYTF. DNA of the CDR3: TGTGCCAGCAGTAACCACAGGGCGTACGGCTACACCTTC. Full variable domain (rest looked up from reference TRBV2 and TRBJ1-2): EPEVTQTPSHQVTQMGQEVILRCVPISNHLYFYWYRQILGQKVEFLVSFYNNEISEKSEIFDDQFSVERPDGSNFTLKIRSTKLEDSAMYFCASSNHRAYGYTFGSGTRLTVV.

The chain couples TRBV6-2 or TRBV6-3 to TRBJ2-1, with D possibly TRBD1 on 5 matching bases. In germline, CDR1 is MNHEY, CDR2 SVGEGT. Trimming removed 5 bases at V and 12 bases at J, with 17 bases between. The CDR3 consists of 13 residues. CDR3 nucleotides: TGTGCCAGCAGTCCCGGGCAGGGCGACCCGCAGTTCTTC. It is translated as CASSPGQGDPQFF.

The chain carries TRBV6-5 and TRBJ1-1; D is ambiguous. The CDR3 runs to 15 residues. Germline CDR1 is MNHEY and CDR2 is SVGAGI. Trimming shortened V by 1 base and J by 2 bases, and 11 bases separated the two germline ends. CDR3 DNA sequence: TGTGCCAGCAGTTACTTTGTCGGGTCTAACACTGAAGCTTTCTTT. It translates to CASSYFVGSNTEAFF.

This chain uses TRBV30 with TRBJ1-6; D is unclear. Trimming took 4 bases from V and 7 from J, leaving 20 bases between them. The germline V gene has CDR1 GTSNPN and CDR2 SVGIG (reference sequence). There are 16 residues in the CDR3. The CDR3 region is CAWTPLELFPNSPLHF. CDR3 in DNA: TGTGCCTGGACACCCCTCGAACTCTTTCCAAATTCACCCCTCCACTTT.

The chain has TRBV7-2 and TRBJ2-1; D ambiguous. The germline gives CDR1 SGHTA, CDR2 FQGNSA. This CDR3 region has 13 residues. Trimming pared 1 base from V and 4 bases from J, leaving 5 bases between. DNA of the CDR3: TGTGCCAGCAGCTTAGAACAATACAATGAGCAGTTCTTC. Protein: CASSLEQYNEQFF.

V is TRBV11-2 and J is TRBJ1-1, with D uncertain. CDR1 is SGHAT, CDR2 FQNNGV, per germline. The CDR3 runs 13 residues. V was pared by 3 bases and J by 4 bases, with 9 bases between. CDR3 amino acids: CASSFGRTTEAFF. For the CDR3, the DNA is TGTGCCAGCAGCTTTGGGCGCACCACTGAAGCTTTCTTT.

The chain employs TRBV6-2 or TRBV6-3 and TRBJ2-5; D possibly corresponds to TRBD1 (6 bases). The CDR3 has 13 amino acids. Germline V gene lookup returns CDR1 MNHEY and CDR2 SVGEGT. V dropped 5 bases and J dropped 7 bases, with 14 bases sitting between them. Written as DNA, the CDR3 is TGTGCCAGCAGTCCGGACAGTTTAAGGACCCAGTACTTC. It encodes CASSPDSLRTQYF.

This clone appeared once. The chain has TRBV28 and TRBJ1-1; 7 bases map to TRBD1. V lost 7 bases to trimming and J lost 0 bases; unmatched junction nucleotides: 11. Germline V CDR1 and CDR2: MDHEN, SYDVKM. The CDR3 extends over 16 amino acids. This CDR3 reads CASKPVQGYMNTEAFF. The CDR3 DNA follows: TGTGCCAGCAAACCCGTACAGGGGTATATGAACACTGAAGCTTTCTTT.

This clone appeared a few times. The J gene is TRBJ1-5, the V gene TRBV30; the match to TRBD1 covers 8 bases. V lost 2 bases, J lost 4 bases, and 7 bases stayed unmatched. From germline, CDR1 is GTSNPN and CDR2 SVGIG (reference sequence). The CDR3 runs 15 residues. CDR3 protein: CAWSQGRGPNQPQHF. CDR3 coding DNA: TGTGCCTGGAGTCAAGGCAGGGGGCCTAATCAGCCCCAGCATTTT.

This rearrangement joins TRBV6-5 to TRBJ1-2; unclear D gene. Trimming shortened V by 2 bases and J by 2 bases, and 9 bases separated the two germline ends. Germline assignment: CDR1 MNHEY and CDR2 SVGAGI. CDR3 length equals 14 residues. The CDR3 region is CASSYTTGNYGYTF. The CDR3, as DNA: TGTGCCAGCAGTTACACGACCGGGAACTATGGCTACACCTTC.

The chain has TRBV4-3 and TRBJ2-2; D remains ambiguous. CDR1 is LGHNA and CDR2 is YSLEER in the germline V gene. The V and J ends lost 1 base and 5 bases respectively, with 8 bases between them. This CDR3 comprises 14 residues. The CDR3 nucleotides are TGCGCCAGCAGCCAAGCGACTGCAACCGGGGAGCTGTTTTTT. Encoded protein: CASSQATATGELFF.

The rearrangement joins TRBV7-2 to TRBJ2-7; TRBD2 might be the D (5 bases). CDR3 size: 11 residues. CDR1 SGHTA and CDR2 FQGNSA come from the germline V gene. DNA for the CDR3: TGTGCCAGCAGCACTAGTGGCAGGCCCAAAGTC. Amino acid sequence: CASSTSGRPKV.